This T cell receptor beta chain came from a study of beta chain features in type 1 diabetes. Study details: Regarding age, gender and cell yields, patients proved similar to healthy donors. Study-wide findings and caveats: Relative to healthy donors, patients appeared to have naive, central memory and Treg TCRB repertoires that were more similar. Type 1 diabetes patients had TCRB CDR3s that were shorter (moderately but significantly so) in all four CD4+ subsets.

In this sample, this clone turned up a few times. The antigen remains undetermined. Researchers reported sorting CD4+ naive, central memory, regulatory and stem cell-like memory cells via CD45RO/CCR7/CD25/CD127/CD95/CD27. V was pared by 3 bases and J by 0 bases, with 8 bases between. CDR1 SNHLY and CDR2 FYNNEI come from the germline V gene. CDR3 length: 14 amino acids. All of the isolated RNA was reverse transcribed, so expressed TCRB transcripts were sequenced. Profiling relied on immunoSEQ multiplex PCR, and the TCRdb table lists in-frame clones only, not all of them. The repertoire holds approximately 140,000 clones, with around 8.8% as singletons.

The receptor's source is a man between 25 and 39 years old with type 1 diabetes. The specimen was central memory CD4+ T cells from blood. The chain links TRBV2 to TRBJ1-1; D remains unclear. In DNA form, the CDR3 reads TGTGCCAGCAGTGACTACGGGATGAACACTGAAGCTTTCTTT. The encoded protein is CASSDYGMNTEAFF.